This entry describes one TCR beta chain. CDR1 and CDR2 from the germline V gene are MDHEN and SYDVKM. The CDR3 length is 14 residues. Trimming shortened V by 7 bases and J by 4 bases, and 16 bases separated the two germline ends. These data originate in a study of OX40 agonist ivuxolimab in advanced cancers. The method was immunoSEQ multiplex PCR; TCRdb's version includes in-frame clones alone and lacks a portion of them. The sample includes tens of thousands of clones, around 85% seen only once; the top ten take 2% to 2.5%. This clonotype was obtained from an adult with an advanced solid tumor such as melanoma, head and neck, liver or kidney cancer. Sample: CD4+ or CD8+ T cells sorted from blood, taken in a trial of the OX40 agonist ivuxolimab. This chain joins TRBV28 and TRBJ1-2, with D possibly matching TRBD1 (6 bases). CDR3 DNA: TGTGCCAGCACTACGTTCAGGGGCGTCTATGGCTACACCTTC. Its protein product is CASTTFRGVYGYTF.